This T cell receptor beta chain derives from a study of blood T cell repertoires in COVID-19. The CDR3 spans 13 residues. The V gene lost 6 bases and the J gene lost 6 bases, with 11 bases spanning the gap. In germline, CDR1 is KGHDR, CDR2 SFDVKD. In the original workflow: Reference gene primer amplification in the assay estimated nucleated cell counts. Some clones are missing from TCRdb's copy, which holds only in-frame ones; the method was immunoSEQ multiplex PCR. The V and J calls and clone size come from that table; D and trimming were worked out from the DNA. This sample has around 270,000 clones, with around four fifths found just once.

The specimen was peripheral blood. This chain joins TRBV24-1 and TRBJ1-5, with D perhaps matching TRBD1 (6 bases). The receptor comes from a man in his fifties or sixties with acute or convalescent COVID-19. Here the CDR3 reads CATSSGGTQPQHF. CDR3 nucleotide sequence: TGTGCCACCAGTTCGGGGGGCACTCAGCCCCAGCATTTT.